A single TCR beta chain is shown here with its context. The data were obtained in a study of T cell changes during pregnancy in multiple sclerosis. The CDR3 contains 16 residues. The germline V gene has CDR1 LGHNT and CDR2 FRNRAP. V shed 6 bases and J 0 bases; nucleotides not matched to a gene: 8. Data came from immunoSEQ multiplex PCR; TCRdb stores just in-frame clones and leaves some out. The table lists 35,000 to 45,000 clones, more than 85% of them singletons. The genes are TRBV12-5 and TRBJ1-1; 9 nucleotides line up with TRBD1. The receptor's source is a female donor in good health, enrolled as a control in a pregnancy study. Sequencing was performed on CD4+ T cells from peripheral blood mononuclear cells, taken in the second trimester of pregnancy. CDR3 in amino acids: CASGRTTGGMNTEAFF. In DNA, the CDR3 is TGTGCTAGTGGCCGGACCACAGGGGGCATGAACACTGAAGCTTTCTTT.